The 25 T cell receptor beta chains below all came from one sample that was sequenced in a study of blood T cell repertoires in COVID-19. Clones were read by immunoSEQ multiplex PCR, and TCRdb kept only the in-frame ones, dropping some. In the table there are a few hundred thousand clones, around 89% of which are singletons. Sequenced input: peripheral blood. Receptors originate from a woman aged 30 to 39 with COVID-19, enrolled during active disease.

This clone has just one count. The rearrangement links TRBV21-1 to TRBJ2-7; the DNA was not used to check the table's D call, TRBD1. TRBV21-1 is annotated as a pseudogene. This CDR3 has 13 residues. Here the CDR3 DNA reads TGTGCCAGCAGCAAAGGGGCAGGGATCGAGCAGTACGTC. It translates to CASSKGAGIEQYV.

This chain links TRBV19 with TRBJ2-5, with TRBD2 identical over 7 bases. Germline CDR1 LNHDA, CDR2 SQIVND (reference sequence). V shed 2 bases and J 5 bases; nucleotides not matched to a gene: 5. This CDR3 spans 14 amino acids. The CDR3 sequence: CASSIYVRGETQYF. CDR3 nucleotides: TGTGCCAGTAGTATATACGTGCGGGGGGAGACCCAGTACTTC.

The V and J genes are TRBV29-1 and TRBJ2-1, with D perhaps TRBD1 (5 bases). V was pared by 3 bases and J by 5 bases, with 26 bases between. CDR3 length equals 18 residues. CDR1 is SQVTM, CDR2 ANQGSEA, per germline. This CDR3 reads CSVEVRNFRVNTHNEQFF. CDR3 in DNA: TGCAGCGTTGAGGTTCGAAACTTCAGGGTCAACACACACAATGAGCAGTTCTTC.

The chain uses TRBV14 and TRBJ2-2, with D unclear. Germline V lookup: CDR1 SGHDN, CDR2 FVKESK. Deletions cut 1 base from V and 3 bases from J, with 12 bases between. This CDR3 is built from 16 residues. The CDR3 DNA reads as TGTGCCAGCAGCCAAGGAAGAGCGATCTACACCGGGGAGCTGTTTTTT. It specifies CASSQGRAIYTGELFF.

This chain joins TRBV5-6 and TRBJ1-5; D call uncertain. Germline V gives CDR1 SGHDT, CDR2 YYEEEE. The CDR3 has 15 residues. Trimming cost V 0 bases and J 0 bases, with 7 bases left between them. The chain's CDR3 is CASSLGPNSNQPQHF. The CDR3 bases are TGTGCCAGCAGCTTGGGTCCCAATAGCAATCAGCCCCAGCATTTT.

The V gene is TRBV13, the J gene TRBJ2-5, with 7 bases fitting TRBD2. Germline CDR1 PRHDT, CDR2 FYEKMQ (reference sequence). V shed 3 bases and J 5 bases; nucleotides not matched to a gene: 6. The CDR3 contains 14 residues. CDR3 bases: TGTGCCAGCAGCTTTCGGGGAGGGCGGGAGACCCAGTACTTC. Its protein product is CASSFRGGRETQYF.

V gene TRBV18 combines with J gene TRBJ1-1; TRBD1 might be the D (5 bases). Per germline, CDR1 KGHSH and CDR2 LQKENI. Trimming shortened V by 2 bases and J by 1 base, and 5 bases separated the two germline ends. This CDR3 has 13 residues. The CDR3 sequence is CASSPRGNTEAFF. As DNA, the CDR3 is TGTGCCAGCTCACCAAGGGGGAACACTGAAGCTTTCTTT.

This chain joins TRBV6-4 and TRBJ2-2; TRBD2 agrees at 9 bases. The germline CDR1 and CDR2 sequences are MRHNA and SNTAGT. Losses at the gene ends were 7 bases for V and 7 bases for J; bases not matched to a gene: 13. The CDR3 length is 16 residues. The CDR3 nucleotides are TGTGCCAGCACTATGAGCGGGGGGATGACAGACGGGGAGCTGTTTTTT. It codes for CASTMSGGMTDGELFF.

Of note for this clone: Other nucleotide sequences from this sample produce the same CDR3. V gene TRBV21-1 combines with J gene TRBJ2-1; the table calls TRBD2, which could not be checked here. TRBV21-1 is a pseudogene. CDR3 length: 15 residues. The chain's CDR3 is CASSDSGSHPNEQFF. CDR3 nucleotide sequence: TGTGCCAGCAGCGATAGTGGGAGCCACCCCAATGAGCAGTTCTTC.

This chain connects TRBV4-1 to TRBJ2-3; 8 nucleotides line up with TRBD1. The CDR3 spans 13 residues. Germline V gives CDR1 MGHRA, CDR2 YSYEKL. The ends lost 7 bases at V and 6 bases at J; junction bases unmatched: 6. The CDR3 reads CASTGQGPDTQYF. Written as DNA, the CDR3 is TGCGCCAGCACAGGACAGGGCCCCGATACGCAGTATTTT.

The chain carries TRBV27 and TRBJ1-3; D might be TRBD1 (5 bases). The V end lost 5 bases, the J end lost 0 bases, and 8 bases lay between the germline ends. This CDR3 comprises 14 residues. CDR1 is MNHEY and CDR2 is SMNVEV in the germline V gene (reference sequence). The CDR3 sequence: CASSARGSGNTIYF. As DNA, the CDR3 is TGTGCCAGCAGTGCAAGGGGCTCTGGAAACACCATATATTTT.

V gene TRBV9 combines with J gene TRBJ2-1; D unresolved. V dropped 4 bases and J dropped 0 bases, with 11 bases sitting between them. CDR3 size: 15 residues. The V gene's germline CDR1 is SGDLS and CDR2 YYNGEE. The CDR3 DNA sequence: TGTGCCAGCAGCCCCCGCTGGAGCTCCTACAATGAGCAGTTCTTC. As protein: CASSPRWSSYNEQFF. The variable domain in full, completed from reference TRBV9 and TRBJ2-1, reads DSGVTQTPKHLITATGQRVTLRCSPRSGDLSVYWYQQSLDQGLQFLIQYYNGEERAKGNILERFSAQQFPDLHSELNLSSLELGDSALYFCASSPRWSSYNEQFFGPGTRLTVL.

The rearrangement uses TRBV6-5 and TRBJ1-1; weak D call: TRBD1 (5 bases). The CDR3 is 14 amino acids. CDR1 is MNHEY and CDR2 is SVGAGI in the germline V gene. V lost 3 bases to trimming and J lost 2 bases, with 10 bases between them. The CDR3 loop is CASSYSTDNTEAFF. The CDR3, as DNA: TGTGCCAGCAGTTATTCGACAGACAACACTGAAGCTTTCTTT.

This rearrangement joins TRBV29-1 to TRBJ2-2, with 11 bases fitting TRBD1. This CDR3 comprises 14 residues. Germline V gene data show CDR1 as SQVTM and CDR2 as ANQGSEA. V was clipped by 6 bases and J by 8 bases; unmatched bases: 8. Here the CDR3 reads CSVGQGAGVGELFF. The DNA of the CDR3 is TGCAGCGTCGGACAGGGGGCAGGAGTTGGGGAGCTGTTTTTT.

The rearrangement links TRBV2 to TRBJ2-1; TRBD1 might be the D (6 bases). Deletions cut 4 bases from V and 3 bases from J, with 22 bases between. CDR1 SNHLY and CDR2 FYNNEI come from the germline V gene. The CDR3 runs to 18 residues. This chain's CDR3 is CASSVFPLGTRYYNEQFF. DNA of the CDR3: TGTGCCAGCAGTGTTTTCCCTCTAGGGACAAGATACTACAATGAGCAGTTCTTC. The full variable domain, rest sourced from reference TRBV2 and TRBJ2-1, is EPEVTQTPSHQVTQMGQEVILRCVPISNHLYFYWYRQILGQKVEFLVSFYNNEISEKSEIFDDQFSVERPDGSNFTLKIRSTKLEDSAMYFCASSVFPLGTRYYNEQFFGPGTRLTVL.

This clone was seen a few times. The genes are TRBV5-5 and TRBJ1-1; tentatively, D is TRBD1 (5 bases). Trimming cost V 0 bases and J 8 bases, with 11 bases left between them. CDR1 and CDR2 (germline): SGHKS, YYEKEE (reference sequence). The CDR3 extends over 13 amino acids. The CDR3 DNA sequence: TGTGCCAGCAGCTTGGAGGGAGGGGCCGAAGCTTTCTTT. This translates into CASSLEGGAEAFF.

This chain links TRBV10-3 with TRBJ2-7; D uncertain. The V end lost 0 bases, the J end lost 5 bases, and 11 bases lay between the germline ends. The germline CDR1 and CDR2 sequences are ENHRY and SYGVKD. The CDR3 has 14 amino acids. The CDR3 nucleotides read TGTGCCATCAGTGAGTCAACGTACTTGGACGAGCAGTACTTC. Its translation: CAISESTYLDEQYF.

The gene calls are TRBV6-5 and TRBJ2-3; a weak D match, TRBD2 (6 bases). The CDR3 has 14 residues. CDR1 is MNHEY, CDR2 SVGAGI, per germline. V was pared by 5 bases and J by 0 bases, with 9 bases between. In DNA, the CDR3 is TGTGCCAGCAGTCCAAGCGGGAGCACAGATACGCAGTATTTT. Its translation is CASSPSGSTDTQYF.

The chain uses TRBV2 and TRBJ1-1, with TRBD1 matching 11 bases. The CDR3 has 15 residues. J gave up 4 bases and V 6 bases, and 7 bases lay outside the gene matches. Per the germline V gene, CDR1 is SNHLY and CDR2 is FYNNEI. CDR3: CASRGGQGAGTEAFF. In nucleotides, the CDR3 is TGTGCCAGCAGAGGAGGACAGGGGGCGGGCACTGAAGCTTTCTTT.

This clone was seen a single time. This chain uses TRBV6-6 with TRBJ2-3; no clear D gene. Germline loops: CDR1 MNHNY, CDR2 SVGAGI (reference sequence). CDR3 size: 18 residues. The V end was cut by 11 bases, the J end by 1 base, with 28 bases between. CDR3 nucleotides: TGTGCCGTCAGTCCTATCCCGCGCTTCTTAGAAGGCACAGATACGCAGTATTTT. It translates to CAVSPIPRFLEGTDTQYF.

The genes are TRBV5-5 and TRBJ1-5, with D unclear. This CDR3 is 14 amino acids long. Trimming removed 5 bases at V and 4 bases at J, with 13 bases between. Germline CDR1 and CDR2: SGHKS and YYEKEE (reference sequence). CDR3 amino acids: CASSRTDSNQPQHF. The CDR3 nucleotides read TGTGCCAGCAGTAGAACAGATTCAAATCAGCCCCAGCATTTT. Using reference TRBV5-5 and TRBJ1-5 for the parts outside the CDR3, the full variable domain is DAGVTQSPTHLIKTRGQQVTLRCSPISGHKSVSWYQQVLGQGPQFIFQYYEKEERGRGNFPDRFSARQFPNYSSELNVNALLLGDSALYLCASSRTDSNQPQHFGDGTRLSIL.

The CDR3 DNA sequence: TGTGCCAGCAGCACACTAGCGGGGGGTTCCTTCGGGGAGCTGTTTTTT. Protein: CASSTLAGGSFGELFF. J is TRBJ2-2 and V is TRBV27; 12 positions agree with TRBD2. The germline V gene encodes CDR1 MNHEY and CDR2 SMNVEV (reference sequence). CDR3 length: 16 amino acids. The V gene end was trimmed by 6 bases and the J gene end by 7 bases; junction bases not matched to a gene: 9.

CDR3 nucleotides: TGTGCCAGCAGCGGGACCCCGGGACGGGAGAACTATGGCTACACCTTC. Its translation: CASSGTPGRENYGYTF. The chain couples TRBV9 to TRBJ1-2, with TRBD1 as a possible D gene (5 bases). This CDR3 is built from 16 residues. Germline CDR1 and CDR2: SGDLS and YYNGEE. V lost 3 bases to trimming and J lost 2 bases, with 17 bases between them.

The rearrangement links TRBV19 to TRBJ1-2; 9 bases fit TRBD1. The CDR3 extends over 14 amino acids. CDR1 and CDR2 (germline): LNHDA, SQIVND (reference sequence). V shed 1 base and J 6 bases; nucleotides not matched to a gene: 3. The CDR3 DNA reads as TGTGCCAGTAGTATAGCCTGGACAGGGGATGGCTACACCTTC. The encoded protein is CASSIAWTGDGYTF.

This sequence joins TRBV2 and TRBJ1-1; D gene ambiguous. The germline V and J ends were trimmed by 4 bases and 5 bases, with 14 bases remaining between them. The CDR3 covers 14 residues. The germline gives CDR1 SNHLY, CDR2 FYNNEI. CDR3 in amino acids: CASSGGLPDTEAFF. DNA for the CDR3: TGTGCCAGCAGTGGAGGTCTCCCGGATACTGAAGCTTTCTTT.